These 25 T cell receptor beta chains share one sample of origin, sequenced in a study of T cell responses to AZD1222 COVID-19 vaccine. The assay was immunoSEQ multiplex PCR, and TCRdb's table has in-frame clones only and misses some. Found here are 95,000 to 150,000 clones, roughly 90% of them singletons; the top ten hold around 3.5%. The sample consisted of peripheral blood, taken on day 0 of AZD1222 vaccination. These TCRs come from an adult in good health.

CDR3 protein: CATSGRVYGYTF. The CDR3 DNA reads as TGTGCCACCTCCGGCCGGGTGTATGGCTACACCTTC. The V and J genes are TRBV6-5 and TRBJ1-2; no reliable D call. CDR3 size: 12 residues. Germline V gene lookup returns CDR1 MNHEY and CDR2 SVGAGI. V was shortened by 10 bases and J by 5 bases, with 14 bases between the two germline ends.

The genes are TRBV19 and TRBJ1-2; D remains unclear. Germline V gene data show CDR1 as LNHDA and CDR2 as SQIVND (reference sequence). V was cut by 2 bases and J by 0 bases, with 13 bases left in between. The CDR3 is 16 residues long. CDR3 protein: CASSINWAGPNYGYTF. CDR3 nucleotide sequence: TGTGCCAGTAGTATAAACTGGGCAGGACCTAACTATGGCTACACCTTC.

This clone was seen a handful of times. The chain links TRBV13 to TRBJ2-2, with D perhaps TRBD2 (5 bases). V lost 5 bases and J lost 6, with 13 bases in between. There are 14 residues in the CDR3. Per germline, CDR1 PRHDT and CDR2 FYEKMQ (reference sequence). The CDR3 here is CASSPGLSSGELFF. The CDR3 DNA follows: TGTGCCAGCAGCCCCGGACTTTCCTCCGGGGAGCTGTTTTTT.

There are a few counts of this clone. The genes are TRBV18 and TRBJ2-7; D might be TRBD1 or TRBD2, each matching 5 bases. Deletions cut 3 bases from V and 5 bases from J, with 8 bases between. The CDR3 has 12 residues. Germline V gives CDR1 KGHSH, CDR2 LQKENI. The CDR3 here is CASSPQGDEQYF. CDR3 nucleotides: TGTGCCAGCTCACCGCAGGGAGACGAGCAGTACTTC.

The chain has TRBV18 and TRBJ1-2; D uncertain. Trimming left V 3 bases short and J 3 bases short, with 11 bases between. Germline lookup yields CDR1 KGHSH and CDR2 LQKENI. This CDR3 is built from 14 residues. The CDR3 protein is CASSPRGVDYGYTF. CDR3 DNA: TGTGCCAGCTCACCTCGTGGGGTGGACTATGGCTACACCTTC.

The V and J genes are TRBV6-6 and TRBJ1-3; no clear D. Germline V CDR1 and CDR2: MNHNY, SVGAGI (reference sequence). This CDR3 is 15 amino acids long. Trimming cost V 4 bases and J 0 bases, with 10 bases left between them. For the CDR3, the DNA is TGTGCCAGCAGTTCACAGCTATCCTCTGGAAACACCATATATTTT. Encoded protein: CASSSQLSSGNTIYF.

The V call is TRBV19, the J call TRBJ1-6, with 11 bases aligning to TRBD1. The CDR3 is made up of 15 amino acids. The germline gives CDR1 LNHDA, CDR2 SQIVND (reference sequence). The junction had 3 bases not matched to a gene; V was cut back by 5 bases and J by 6 bases. This CDR3 reads CASSSGQGANSPLHF. CDR3 in DNA: TGTGCCAGTAGTTCTGGACAGGGGGCTAATTCACCCCTCCACTTT.

The V call is TRBV7-2, the J call TRBJ1-5; no firm D call. With 0 bases removed from V and 3 bases from J, the gap between germline ends came to 9 bases. Germline V lookup: CDR1 SGHTA, CDR2 FQGNSA. The CDR3 has 15 residues. CDR3 in amino acids: CASSLAATSNQPQHF. The CDR3 DNA is TGTGCCAGCAGCTTAGCGGCGACCTCCAATCAGCCCCAGCATTTT.

This rearrangement joins TRBV3-1 (or the pseudogene TRBV3-2) to TRBJ1-2; unclear D gene. This CDR3 comprises 13 residues. Germline loops: CDR1 LGHDT, CDR2 YNNKEL (reference sequence). V lost 1 base, J lost 8 bases, and 11 bases lay in between. CDR3 sequence reads: CASSQVREQGYTF. CDR3 DNA: TGTGCCAGCAGCCAAGTAAGGGAACAGGGCTACACCTTC.

The J gene is TRBJ1-6, the V gene TRBV9; the match to TRBD1 covers 8 bases. Germline CDR1 reads SGDLS; CDR2 reads YYNGEE. This CDR3 contains 15 residues. Trimming took 3 bases from V and 7 from J; bases not matched to a gene: 6. The DNA of the CDR3 is TGTGCCAGCAGCGCCCGGGACAGGATGAATTCACCCCTCCACTTT. Amino acid sequence: CASSARDRMNSPLHF.

The CDR3 region is CASSLRTGGDGYTF. In DNA form, the CDR3 reads TGTGCCAGCAGCCTGCGGACAGGGGGCGATGGCTACACCTTC. The rearrangement uses TRBV7-2 and TRBJ1-2, with TRBD1 identical over 11 bases. V lost 5 bases and J lost 6; bases outside the gene matches: 5. Germline V gene lookup returns CDR1 SGHTA and CDR2 FQGNSA. The CDR3 extends over 14 amino acids.

This clone showed up just once. The V call is TRBV11-3, the J call TRBJ1-6; unclear D gene. Germline CDR1 SGHNT, CDR2 YENEEA. CDR3 length: 19 residues. Deletions cut 2 bases from V and 8 bases from J, with 25 bases between. The CDR3 DNA sequence: TGTGCCAGCAGCTTACCACGCCGGAGGGAGAGGGCTCTGTATTCACCCCTCCACTTT. Translation gives CASSLPRRRERALYSPLHF.

The rearrangement uses TRBV6-2 or TRBV6-3 and TRBJ2-2; 10 bases fit TRBD2. Germline V gene sequence: CDR1 MNHEY, CDR2 SVGEGT. Trimming took 2 bases from V and 5 from J; bases not matched to a gene: 2. The CDR3 loop spans 15 amino acids. The CDR3 DNA is TGTGCCAGCAGTTACCCACTAGCGGGGACCGGGGAGCTGTTTTTT. Amino acid sequence: CASSYPLAGTGELFF.

As regards this clone: Compared with germline, one end of the junction differs, possibly owing to a read error. This sequence joins TRBV7-7 and TRBJ2-5; tentatively, D is TRBD1 (6 bases). CDR3 length: 13 amino acids. Germline CDR1 and CDR2: SSHAT and FNYEAQ (reference sequence). The CDR3 DNA reads as TGTGCTAGCAGCTTCGGACAGAAAGAGACCCAGTACTTC. It yields the protein CASSFGQKETQYF.

J is TRBJ2-5 and V is TRBV7-8, with a weak D call TRBD2 (6 bases). Germline V gene data show CDR1 as SGHVS and CDR2 as FQNEAQ. Trimming took 1 base from V and 5 from J, leaving 17 bases between them. CDR3 length: 16 amino acids. The CDR3 loop reads CASSLDLILARETQYF. The DNA for the CDR3 is TGTGCCAGCAGCTTAGACCTAATACTAGCTAGGGAGACCCAGTACTTC.

The CDR3 loop is CASSQRTGGAYNEQFF. In DNA, the CDR3 is TGCGCCAGCAGCCAAAGAACCGGGGGGGCCTACAATGAGCAGTTCTTC. The V gene is TRBV4-1, the J gene TRBJ2-1; 8 nucleotides align to TRBD2. J gave up 2 bases and V 2 bases, and 5 bases lay outside the gene matches. CDR3 length: 16 residues. CDR1 is MGHRA and CDR2 is YSYEKL in the germline V gene.

The V gene is TRBV7-9, the J gene TRBJ2-2; D not certain. This CDR3 region has 14 residues. The germline V and J ends were trimmed by 3 bases and 7 bases, with 12 bases remaining between them. Germline CDR1 reads SEHNR; CDR2 reads FQNEAQ (reference sequence). The CDR3 here is CASSLKSSDGELFF. CDR3 in DNA: TGTGCCAGCAGCTTGAAAAGTTCAGACGGGGAGCTGTTTTTT.

This rearrangement joins TRBV10-3 to TRBJ2-7; D is undetermined. In germline, CDR1 is ENHRY, CDR2 SYGVKD. The CDR3 runs to 13 residues. Trimming took off 4 bases at V and 5 bases at J, with 12 bases between the two ends. DNA for the CDR3: TGTGCCATCAGTGTATTAGGGTTTGACGAGCAGTACTTC. This gives the protein CAISVLGFDEQYF.

V gene TRBV10-1 combines with J gene TRBJ2-3, with a weak D call TRBD2 (6 bases). The CDR3 loop spans 14 amino acids. Germline CDR1 reads WNHNN; CDR2 reads SYGVQD (reference sequence). Trimming removed 2 bases from V and 2 bases from J, with 8 bases in between. Here the CDR3 reads CASSEGGNTDTQYF. The DNA for the CDR3 is TGCGCCAGCAGTGAGGGGGGGAACACAGATACGCAGTATTTT.

The chain recombines TRBV2 with TRBJ2-2; TRBD2 matches at 12 bases. The CDR3 spans 17 residues. The V and J ends lost 6 bases and 4 bases, in that order; junction bases with no gene match: 9. Germline V lookup: CDR1 SNHLY, CDR2 FYNNEI. DNA of the CDR3: TGTGCCAGCAGCGGACTAGCGGGGATGCGAGGCACCGGGGAGCTGTTTTTT. Residues: CASSGLAGMRGTGELFF.

This chain joins TRBV7-2 and TRBJ1-6; no reliable D call. V was pared by 8 bases and J by 7 bases, with 15 bases between. Germline values: CDR1 SGHTA, CDR2 FQGNSA. The CDR3 is made up of 14 amino acids. The CDR3 nucleotides read TGTGCCAGCGCAAACCGAGGGATCAATTCACCCCTCCACTTT. Translating gives CASANRGINSPLHF.

The gene calls are TRBV5-6 and TRBJ2-2; 8 positions match TRBD1. Germline trimming cut 5 bases from V and 2 bases from J; bases unmatched to any gene: 5. The CDR3 extends over 15 amino acids. In germline, CDR1 is SGHDT, CDR2 YYEEEE. CDR3 in DNA: TGTGCCAGCAGGCCGACAGGGGTCAACACCGGGGAGCTGTTTTTT. Protein sequence: CASRPTGVNTGELFF.

Only one count was recorded for this clone. The chain combines TRBV15 with TRBJ1-3, with TRBD1 identical over 7 bases. Germline V gene sequence: CDR1 LNHNV, CDR2 YYDKDF (reference sequence). The CDR3 spans 15 residues. V lost 1 base, J lost 4 bases, and 4 bases stayed unmatched. The CDR3 reads CATSRGGTAGNTIYF. As DNA, the CDR3 is TGTGCCACCAGCAGAGGGGGGACAGCAGGAAACACCATATATTTT. Full variable domain (missing parts from reference TRBV15 and TRBJ1-3): DAMVIQNPRYQVTQFGKPVTLSCSQTLNHNVMYWYQQKSSQAPKLLFHYYDKDFNNEADTPDNFQSRRPNTSFCFLDIRSPGLGDTAMYLCATSRGGTAGNTIYFGEGSWLTVV.

The chain is built from TRBV7-9 and TRBJ1-1; possible D gene TRBD1, 6 bases. This CDR3 spans 14 amino acids. Between the trimmed V and J ends, which lost 5 bases and 4 bases, there was a span of 14 bases. Per the germline V gene, CDR1 is SEHNR and CDR2 is FQNEAQ (reference sequence). As DNA, the CDR3 is TGTGCCAGCAGCCCCCCCCGGGGGGCCACTGAAGCTTTCTTT. It yields the protein CASSPPRGATEAFF.

CDR3 nucleotides: TGTGCCAGTAGTATACGTCGAGGGGCCAAAAACATTCAGTACTTC. Protein product: CASSIRRGAKNIQYF. The chain combines TRBV19 with TRBJ2-4, with a tentative D call TRBD2 (5 bases). Germline CDR1 LNHDA, CDR2 SQIVND (reference sequence). The length of the CDR3 is 15 residues. Trimming cost V 2 bases and J 1 base, with 9 bases left between them.